The TCR beta chain described here comes from a study of early T cells in non-severe SARS-CoV-2 infection listed by TCRdb under 2021. With respect to the entire study: TCR sequencing used bulk RNA from unsorted whole blood, so alpha and beta chains could not be paired.

A case-control design nested within a healthcare worker cohort in London, UK, was used, with weekly nasopharyngeal swab PCR tests and blood sampling performed. Healthcare workers were enrolled in the week of the UK lockdown, from 23 to 31 March 2020, and were followed every week for up to roughly 16 weeks. Overall study results and their limits: VDJdb matching was skewed toward anti-spike CD8 responses, so virus-specific expansions were likely underestimated and private and CD4 specificities were missed.

Germline trimming amounts to 6 bases on V and 9 bases on J, with 13 as the count of junction bases outside the gene matches. CDR1 and CDR2 are drawn from the germline V gene: MDHEN, SYDVKM. The CDR3 numbers 15 residues from cysteine through phenylalanine. CDR3 DNA is the only sequence kept; it has 45 bases, read in frame from the first base. This clonotype has a handful of counts. What this receptor recognizes is not known. One base away there is no much larger clone; base qualities are not given. The receptor library was made with 5' RACE. TCRdb records NextSeq 500 as the sequencer. Unique molecular identifiers were attached to individual cDNA molecules in the TCR library protocol so that sequencing error and PCR bias could be corrected. Sequencing covered both TCR alpha and beta chains, and within each sample the abundances of alpha and beta sequences were tightly co-correlated. The original pipeline was this. Decombinator V4 was used to annotate TCR sequences for V gene, J gene and CDR3. TCRs were defined as expanded if a significant change between any two time points was detected under a Poisson model with p below 0.0001. TCR abundances were normalised to the total number of TCRs sequenced per sample and were expressed as counts per million. TRAV1-2 paired with TRAJ12, TRAJ20 or TRAJ33 defined MAIT TCRs, while TRAV10 paired with TRAJ18 defined iNKT TCRs. VDJdb, accessed 1 November 2021, was searched for CMV, EBV and SARS-CoV-2 annotated TCRs, with TCRs annotated for multiple antigens excluded. TCRdb trimmed public reads at Q25 via fastp, called clones via MiXCR and kept in-frame beta chains. Rows are unified per CDR3 protein, each entry keeping the most common DNA and genes. TCRdb assigned the V and J calls; the authors' analysis was not used. Within this sample are 99,000 or so distinct CDR3 sequences, with roughly 17% of them counted one time only. The ten largest clones take up 0.95% to 1.5% of the sample.

The chain links TRBV28 with TRBJ2-1, with 8 bases matching TRBD1. The source of this sequence is an adult who was a healthcare worker with PCR-confirmed SARS-CoV-2 infection or an uninfected control (not recorded which). Sequencing used whole blood. The sequenced DNA is TGTGCCAGCAGCACTGGACAGGGTCCCCCGGGTGAGCAGTTCTTC. Translated, it reads CASSTGQGPPGEQFF. When the CDR3 is completed using the reference TRBV28 and TRBJ2-1 genes on either side, the full variable domain is DVKVTQSSRYLVKRTGEKVFLECVQDMDHENMFWYRQDPGLGLRLIYFSYDVKMKEKGDIPEGYSVSREKKERFSLILESASTNQTSMYLCASSTGQGPPGEQFFGPGTRLTVL.